The 22 T cell receptor beta chains presented below share a single source sample, sequenced in a study of blood T cell repertoires in COVID-19. TCRdb keeps only in-frame clones here, not all; method: immunoSEQ multiplex PCR. The table has about 370,000 clones, 75% to 90% seen once. The material sequenced was PBMCs or T cells enriched from blood (not recorded which). Receptor source: a man between 18 and 29 years old who had recovered from COVID-19.

This clone was observed once. The chain has TRBV5-1 and TRBJ2-2; D is unclear. V lost 3 bases and J lost 5, with 5 bases in between. The V gene's germline CDR1 is SGHRS and CDR2 YFSETQ. This CDR3 is 12 amino acids long. CDR3 bases: TGCGCCAGCAGCTCGGTTACCGGGGAGCTGTTTTTT. It codes for CASSSVTGELFF.

This chain connects TRBV5-3 to TRBJ1-6; D is undetermined. TRBV5-3 qualifies as an ORF whose function is uncertain. Trimming took 4 bases from V and 6 from J, leaving 14 bases between them. This CDR3 spans 15 amino acids. The CDR3: CARSPLRGINSPLHF. CDR3 bases: TGTGCCAGAAGCCCCCTCCGTGGCATTAATTCACCCCTCCACTTT.

The V call is TRBV5-1, the J call TRBJ2-5; D unclear. V dropped 4 bases and J dropped 2 bases, with 15 bases sitting between them. Germline V gene lookup returns CDR1 SGHRS and CDR2 YFSETQ. CDR3 size: 15 residues. The CDR3 spells CASSHNNLRQETQYF. In DNA, the CDR3 is TGCGCCAGCAGCCATAATAACCTTAGACAAGAGACCCAGTACTTC.

The chain employs TRBV27 and TRBJ2-7, with TRBD2 identical over 10 bases. The V gene end was trimmed by 2 bases and the J gene end by 2 bases; junction bases not matched to a gene: 3. CDR1 and CDR2 (germline): MNHEY, SMNVEV (reference sequence). The CDR3 sequence is 15 residues long. In DNA, the CDR3 is TGTGCCAGCAGTTTAATAGCGGGAGGCCCCTACGAGCAGTACTTC. This gives the protein CASSLIAGGPYEQYF.

The chain links TRBV7-2 to TRBJ1-1; 7 bases are shared with TRBD1. The CDR3 length is 14 residues. Germline loops: CDR1 SGHTA, CDR2 FQGNSA. After removal of 3 bases from V and 4 bases from J, the junction contained 5 bases not matched to a gene. This CDR3 reads CASSFQPGGTEAFF. Here the CDR3 DNA reads TGTGCCAGCAGCTTCCAGCCAGGGGGCACTGAAGCTTTCTTT. The full variable domain, rest sourced from reference TRBV7-2 and TRBJ1-1, is GAGVSQSPSNKVTEKGKDVELRCDPISGHTALYWYRQSLGQGLEFLIYFQGNSAPDKSGLPSDRFSAERTGGSVSTLTIQRTQQEDSAVYLCASSFQPGGTEAFFGQGTRLTVV.

The chain joins TRBV25-1 to TRBJ1-2, with TRBD1 matching over 7 bases. Germline V gene sequence: CDR1 MGHDK, CDR2 SYGVNS. V shed 3 bases, J shed 4 bases, and the junction held 5 bases outside the gene matches. This CDR3 contains 14 residues. The CDR3 spells CASSDPGQFYGYTF. In DNA, the CDR3 is TGTGCCAGCAGTGACCCGGGACAGTTCTATGGCTACACCTTC.

The chain recombines TRBV6-1 with TRBJ1-5; 7 bases are a match to TRBD1. Germline V gives CDR1 MNHNS, CDR2 SASEGT. CDR3 length: 16 amino acids. V was pared by 3 bases and J by 7 bases, with 12 bases of the junction left unmatched. CDR3 nucleotide sequence: TGTGCCAGCAGTGATCCCCAGGGGGACTTACGACAGCCCCAGCATTTT. Protein sequence: CASSDPQGDLRQPQHF.

The V call is TRBV28, the J call TRBJ1-3; 9 positions agree with TRBD1. The CDR3 sequence is 17 residues long. V was clipped by 5 bases and J by 4 bases; unmatched bases: 12. Germline V gene lookup returns CDR1 MDHEN and CDR2 SYDVKM. CDR3 nucleotide sequence: TGTGCCAGCAGTCCCCCCGGGACAGGGAATCCCGGAAACACCATATATTTT. Its protein is CASSPPGTGNPGNTIYF.

This chain joins TRBV11-1 and TRBJ1-1; D remains ambiguous. CDR1 SGHAT and CDR2 FQDESV come from the germline V gene (reference sequence). This CDR3 comprises 13 residues. Trimming took 4 bases from V and 9 from J, leaving 15 bases between them. The DNA of the CDR3 is TGTGCCAGCAGCTCAGACGCCCCCGGGAAAGCTTTCTTT. As protein: CASSSDAPGKAFF. The complete variable domain, with remaining parts taken from reference TRBV11-1 and TRBJ1-1, reads EAEVAQSPRYKITEKSQAVAFWCDPISGHATLYWYRQILGQGPELLVQFQDESVVDDSQLPKDRFSAERLKGVDSTLKIQPAELGDSAMYLCASSSDAPGKAFFGQGTRLTVV.

The chain uses TRBV4-3 and TRBJ2-3; 8 bases are shared with TRBD2. V dropped 5 bases and J dropped 5; count of bases not matched to a gene: 9. Germline CDR1 reads LGHNA; CDR2 reads YSLEER. The CDR3 has 15 amino acids. As DNA, the CDR3 is TGCGCCAGCAGCTATAAAGCGGGAGAAAGAGATACGCAGTATTTT. Translated: CASSYKAGERDTQYF.

J is TRBJ1-5 and V is TRBV28; D is possibly TRBD1 (6 bases). Trimming pared 8 bases from V and 2 bases from J, leaving 19 bases between. Looked up from germline, CDR1 is MDHEN and CDR2 is SYDVKM. The CDR3 is 16 amino acids. The DNA of the CDR3 is TGTGCCAGCCCCGGTGGGGGGGGCTGGGGCAATCAGCCCCAGCATTTT. Translating it yields CASPGGGGWGNQPQHF.

The chain has TRBV15 and TRBJ1-1, with 8 bases fitting TRBD1. The J segment lost 7 bases and the V segment lost 1 base, leaving 8 bases of the junction unmatched. The germline CDR1 and CDR2 sequences are LNHNV and YYDKDF (reference sequence). This CDR3 spans 15 amino acids. The CDR3 bases are TGTGCCACCAGCAGAGGGGGACAGGTCAAGCTTGAAGCTTTCTTT. This translates into CATSRGGQVKLEAFF. Together with reference TRBV15 and TRBJ1-1, the CDR3 gives the full variable domain: DAMVIQNPRYQVTQFGKPVTLSCSQTLNHNVMYWYQQKSSQAPKLLFHYYDKDFNNEADTPDNFQSRRPNTSFCFLDIRSPGLGDTAMYLCATSRGGQVKLEAFFGQGTRLTVV.

This chain joins TRBV6-5 and TRBJ1-2, with 7 bases that match TRBD1. V lost 7 bases, J lost 3 bases, and 8 bases stayed unmatched. CDR1 MNHEY and CDR2 SVGAGI come from the germline V gene. The CDR3 has 14 amino acids. The CDR3 is CASIKKGAYYGYTF. The CDR3 nucleotides read TGTGCCAGCATCAAAAAGGGGGCTTACTATGGCTACACCTTC.

The chain employs TRBV11-2 and TRBJ1-2; TRBD1 matches 11 bases. The CDR3 covers 16 residues. The junction had 12 bases not matched to a gene; V was cut back by 5 bases and J by 7 bases. Germline CDR1 and CDR2: SGHAT and FQNNGV. The CDR3 sequence is CASSQAGTGGFRGYTF. CDR3 coding DNA: TGTGCCAGCAGCCAAGCCGGGACAGGGGGATTTCGTGGCTACACCTTC.

This chain links TRBV19 with TRBJ1-1; D ambiguous. CDR3 length: 14 amino acids. The V gene's germline CDR1 is LNHDA and CDR2 SQIVND (reference sequence). V was cut by 1 base and J by 1 base, with 7 bases left in between. CDR3 sequence reads: CASSIVSGNTEAFF. CDR3 bases: TGTGCCAGTAGTATAGTCTCAGGGAACACTGAAGCTTTCTTT.

This clone was seen more than once but under ten times. This chain joins TRBV7-8 and TRBJ2-1; 8 bases line up with TRBD1. Trimming at V came to 3 bases and at J to 9 bases, leaving 7 bases not matched to a gene. The CDR3 runs 14 residues. The germline V gene has CDR1 SGHVS and CDR2 FQNEAQ. The CDR3: CASSFFQGASEQFF. The CDR3 bases are TGTGCCAGCAGCTTCTTCCAGGGGGCGAGTGAGCAGTTCTTC.

The chain recombines TRBV7-2 with TRBJ2-1; the D gene is possibly TRBD2 (6 bases). Germline V CDR1 and CDR2: SGHTA, FQGNSA. This CDR3 has 11 amino acids. Trimming took off 6 bases at V and 12 bases at J, with 12 bases between the two ends. The CDR3 bases are TGTGCCAGCAGTCGGGACTTCCGGCAGTTCTTC. Translated: CASSRDFRQFF. Drawing the rest from reference TRBV7-2 and TRBJ2-1, the complete variable domain is GAGVSQSPSNKVTEKGKDVELRCDPISGHTALYWYRQSLGQGLEFLIYFQGNSAPDKSGLPSDRFSAERTGGSVSTLTIQRTQQEDSAVYLCASSRDFRQFFGPGTRLTVL.

V gene TRBV9 combines with J gene TRBJ2-3, with D unclear. V gave up 1 base and J gave up 4 bases, with 10 bases separating them. Germline-derived CDR1 and CDR2 are SGDLS and YYNGEE. The CDR3 covers 14 residues. CDR3 sequence reads: CASSVSSRADTQYF. Here the CDR3 DNA reads TGTGCCAGCAGCGTAAGTTCTAGAGCAGATACGCAGTATTTT.

The V and J genes are TRBV7-3 and TRBJ2-7; 7 bases are shared with TRBD2. This CDR3 has 18 amino acids. Germline CDR1 and CDR2: SGHTA and FQGTGA. V shed 1 base, J shed 2 bases, and the junction held 14 bases outside the gene matches. CDR3 in amino acids: CASSLRAHGREFPYEQYF. Written as DNA, the CDR3 is TGTGCCAGCAGCTTAAGGGCCCACGGGCGGGAGTTTCCCTACGAGCAGTACTTC.

This clone was detected a few times. V gene TRBV30 combines with J gene TRBJ2-7, with 9 bases identical to TRBD1. V shed 3 bases, J shed 7 bases, and the junction held 7 bases outside the gene matches. The CDR3 is 13 residues long. Per the germline V gene, CDR1 is GTSNPN and CDR2 is SVGIG (reference sequence). CDR3 region: CAWSRGQGREQYF. CDR3 in DNA: TGTGCCTGGAGCCGGGGACAGGGTAGAGAGCAGTACTTC. Full variable domain (outside the CDR3, taken from reference TRBV30 and TRBJ2-7): SQTIHQWPATLVQPVGSPLSLECTVEGTSNPNLYWYRQAAGRGLQLLFYSVGIGQISSEVPQNLSASRPQDRQFILSSKKLLLSDSGFYLCAWSRGQGREQYFGPGTRLTVT.

The V gene is TRBV2, the J gene TRBJ1-6; D uncertain. The CDR3 totals 12 residues. The germline V gene has CDR1 SNHLY and CDR2 FYNNEI. Trimming cost V 11 bases and J 10 bases, with 15 bases left between them. This CDR3 is CASNPGNSPLHF. The CDR3 DNA is TGTGCCTCCAACCCGGGGAACTCACCCCTCCACTTT.

This clone was seen just once. The V and J genes are TRBV2 and TRBJ1-6; D might be TRBD1 (6 bases). This CDR3 spans 14 amino acids. V lost 5 bases to trimming and J lost 6 bases, with 11 bases between them. Germline lookup yields CDR1 SNHLY and CDR2 FYNNEI. CDR3 sequence reads: CASSPGTSNSPLHF. The CDR3, as DNA: TGTGCCAGCAGTCCAGGGACAAGTAATTCACCCCTCCACTTT.